One T cell receptor (beta chain) is described in this entry. This entry belongs to a study of CD8 T cells in Susac syndrome. Trimming shortened V by 0 bases and J by 0 bases, and 12 bases separated the two germline ends. Germline-derived CDR1 and CDR2 are SGHDT and YYEEEE. This CDR3 has 16 amino acids. CD8+ and CD4+ T cells circulating in blood were sequenced for TCR beta. Random-hexamer reverse transcription was applied to about 0.45 to 1 ug RNA. TCRdb reanalysed the immunoSEQ multiplex PCR reads using MiXCR and keeps one entry per CDR3 protein. The sample includes about 57,000 distinct CDR3 sequences, about 92% of them seen just once.

The sequencing sample was made of CD8+ T cells from PBMCs. This sequence joins TRBV5-6 and TRBJ1-2, with unresolved D. The source of this sequence is a human donor with multiple sclerosis. The CDR3 loop is CASSLARLQANYGYTF. CDR3 coding DNA: TGTGCCAGCAGCTTGGCTCGGCTCCAAGCTAACTATGGCTACACCTTC.